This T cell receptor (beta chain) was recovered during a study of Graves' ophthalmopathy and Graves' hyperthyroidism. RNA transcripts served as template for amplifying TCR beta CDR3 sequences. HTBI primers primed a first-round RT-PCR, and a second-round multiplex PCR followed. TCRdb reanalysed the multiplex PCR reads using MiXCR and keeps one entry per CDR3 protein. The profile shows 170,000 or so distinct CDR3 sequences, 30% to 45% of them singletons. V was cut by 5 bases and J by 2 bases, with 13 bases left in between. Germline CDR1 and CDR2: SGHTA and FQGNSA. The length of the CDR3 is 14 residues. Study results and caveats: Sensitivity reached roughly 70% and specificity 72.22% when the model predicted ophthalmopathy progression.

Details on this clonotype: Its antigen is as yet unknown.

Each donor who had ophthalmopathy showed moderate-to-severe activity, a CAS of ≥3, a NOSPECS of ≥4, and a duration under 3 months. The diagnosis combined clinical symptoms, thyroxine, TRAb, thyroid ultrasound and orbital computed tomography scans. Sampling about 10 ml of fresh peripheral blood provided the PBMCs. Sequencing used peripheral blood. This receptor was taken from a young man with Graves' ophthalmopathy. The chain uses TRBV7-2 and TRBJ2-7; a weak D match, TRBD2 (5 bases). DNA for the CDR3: TGTGCCAGCAGCCCACGGGAAGGGCCCTACGAGCAGTACTTC. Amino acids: CASSPREGPYEQYF.